The clone carrying this T cell receptor (beta chain) appeared a single time. The sample belongs to a study of control samples from healthy donors and cancer patients. Profiled with immunoSEQ multiplex PCR; TCRdb holds only in-frame clones, not every one. This table holds roughly 120,000 clones, more than 70% found once. V was trimmed by 3 bases and J by 4 bases, leaving 9 bases between them. The CDR3 runs 12 residues. Germline V gene lookup returns CDR1 DFQATT and CDR2 SNEGSKA (reference sequence). The chain carries TRBV20-1 and TRBJ1-1; D remains ambiguous. This TCR was recovered from a woman between 70 and 85 years old in good health. Sequencing was carried out using blood. The CDR3 sequence: CSASEGITEAFF. The CDR3 bases are TGCAGTGCTAGTGAGGGAATCACTGAAGCTTTCTTT.